The clone carrying this T cell receptor beta chain was recorded at least ten times. Germline V gene sequence: CDR1 KGHSH, CDR2 LQKENI. After removal of 1 base from V and 6 bases from J, the junction contained 5 bases not matched to a gene. The CDR3 sequence is 16 residues long. These data belong to a study of T cells in Graves' hyperthyroidism and ophthalmopathy. RNA transcripts served as the template for amplifying TCR beta CDR3 regions. First-round RT-PCR targeting the TCR CDR3 was performed with the HTBI primer set. TCRdb processed the multiplex PCR reads anew with MiXCR; each CDR3 protein has one entry. The data hold about 510,000 distinct CDR3 sequences, with about 14% observed a single time.

The sample taken for sequencing was blood. V gene TRBV18 combines with J gene TRBJ2-3, with 12 nucleotides matching TRBD2. The clonotype comes from a woman aged 40 to 50 with Graves' hyperthyroidism. Here the CDR3 reads CASSPQSTSGSDTQYF. The CDR3 DNA is TGTGCCAGCTCACCACAATCGACTAGCGGGAGTGATACGCAGTATTTT.